Below, 5 T cell receptor beta chains from the same sample are listed, as sequenced in a study of T cell repertoires in cytomegalovirus infection. TCRdb reprocessed the reads with MiXCR, giving one entry per CDR3 protein. In the table there are 450,000 to 650,000 distinct CDR3 sequences, more than 20% of which are singletons. Sequenced sample: PBMCs. Source of these receptors: a human donor in good health (CMV status not recorded). Some clones in this sample may be carry-over from other donors' samples.

The chain is built from TRBV19 and TRBJ1-5; D is uncertain. V dropped 6 bases and J dropped 1 base, with 19 bases sitting between them. This CDR3 spans 17 amino acids. Germline CDR1 LNHDA, CDR2 SQIVND (reference sequence). This CDR3 reads CASRDGWRGTSNQPQHF. CDR3 nucleotides: TGTGCCAGTAGGGACGGATGGCGAGGCACAAGCAATCAGCCCCAGCATTTT.

This chain links TRBV6-2 or TRBV6-3 with TRBJ2-1; the D gene could be TRBD1 or TRBD2 (5 bases each). The V gene's germline CDR1 is MNHEY and CDR2 SVGEGT. Trimming left V 2 bases short and J 9 bases short, with 17 bases between. This CDR3 region has 15 residues. The CDR3 DNA follows: TGTGCCAGCAGTTACGGGGGAATTCCGTGGGGTGAGCAGTTCTTC. Protein: CASSYGGIPWGEQFF.

V usage is TRBV18 and J usage is TRBJ1-1; the D is unclear. The length of the CDR3 is 15 residues. Germline V lookup: CDR1 KGHSH, CDR2 LQKENI. V dropped 4 bases and J dropped 3 bases, with 15 bases sitting between them. The CDR3 coding sequence is TGTGCCAGCTCACAGAAGTTTGGGTCGGACACTGAAGCTTTCTTT. It yields the protein CASSQKFGSDTEAFF.

This clonotype has a count of ten or more. The chain joins TRBV7-2 to TRBJ2-1; D call uncertain. In germline, CDR1 is SGHTA, CDR2 FQGNSA. Trimming cost V 3 bases and J 4 bases, with 10 bases left between them. The CDR3 totals 14 residues. CDR3 DNA: TGTGCCAGCAGCTTGGCGTCAGCATACAATGAGCAGTTCTTC. Amino acid sequence: CASSLASAYNEQFF. Full variable domain (remainder filled in from reference TRBV7-2 and TRBJ2-1): GAGVSQSPSNKVTEKGKDVELRCDPISGHTALYWYRQSLGQGLEFLIYFQGNSAPDKSGLPSDRFSAERTGGSVSTLTIQRTQQEDSAVYLCASSLASAYNEQFFGPGTRLTVL.

This clonotype came up many times. The chain carries TRBV7-2 and TRBJ1-4, with 8 bases matching TRBD1. Germline trimming cut 5 bases from V and 8 bases from J; bases unmatched to any gene: 10. There are 15 residues in the CDR3. Germline V gene data show CDR1 as SGHTA and CDR2 as FQGNSA. In DNA form, the CDR3 reads TGTGCCAGCAGCGCTCCCGGACAGGGTAAAGAAAAACTGTTTTTT. Translating gives CASSAPGQGKEKLFF.